Given below is one T cell receptor (beta chain) in context. TCR beta sequencing covered blood CD8+ and CD4+ T cells. CD8+ and CD4+ T cells were negatively isolated; TEMRA cells were FACS-enriched. With V trimmed by 6 bases and J by 5 bases, 12 bases remained unmatched. Germline V CDR1 and CDR2: SNHLY, FYNNEI. The CDR3 runs to 16 residues. With random hexamers, 0.5 to 1 ug RNA was reverse transcribed. The authors amplified TCR beta CDR3 across 54 Vbeta and 13 Jbeta using immunoSEQ multiplex PCR. TCRdb passed the immunoSEQ multiplex PCR reads through MiXCR, listing each CDR3 protein once. The repertoire includes about 400,000 distinct CDR3 sequences, approximately 85% of them detected once, and 0.09% to 0.15% sits in the top ten. These data come from a study of CD8 T cells in Susac syndrome.

The TCR originated in a human donor with multiple sclerosis. Sequencing input: CD8+ T cells from PBMCs. The chain carries TRBV2 and TRBJ2-2; TRBD2 aligns across 7 bases. CDR3 loop: CASSTLGGGGTGELFF. In DNA form, the CDR3 reads TGTGCCAGCAGCACCCTAGGCGGGGGAGGGACCGGGGAGCTGTTTTTT.